A selection of T cell receptor beta chains follows, all from one sample in a study of blood T cell repertoires in COVID-19. TCRdb's table, derived via immunoSEQ multiplex PCR, lists solely in-frame clones and lacks some. This table holds some 280,000 clones, 86% found once. The sequencing sample was made of peripheral blood. The receptors were sampled from a woman in her twenties or thirties with active or convalescent COVID-19. The CDR3 runs from the conserved cysteine through the conserved F or W. A D gene is named only where the DNA matches it firmly. The size field is filled for only some rows; it gives once, few, many or a size class.

v_call	clone_size	j_call	d_call	cdr3_nt	cdr3_aa
TRBV5-1	.	TRBJ1-4	TRBD1	TGCGCCAGCAGCGCCGACAGGGGTGGATATGAAAAACTGTTTTTT	CASSADRGGYEKLFF
TRBV15	.	TRBJ1-5	TRBD1	TGTGCCACCAGCAGGCAGGGGGCGAGTCAGCCCCAGCATTTT	CATSRQGASQPQHF
TRBV9	.	TRBJ1-1	TRBD1	TGTGCCAGCAGCCCCACAGGGACAGGGATCACTGAAGCTTTCTTT	CASSPTGTGITEAFF
TRBV12-3/TRBV12-4	.	TRBJ2-7	TRBD2	TGTGCCAGCGCGGGGGAAACCTACGAGCAGTACTTC	CASAGETYEQYF
TRBV15	.	TRBJ2-1	.	TGTGCCACCAGCAGGAGGGGCTCCGGCAGGGCGGGGGAGCAGTTCTTC	CATSRRGSGRAGEQFF
TRBV28	.	TRBJ2-5	.	TGTGCCAGCAGTTTTGGGAAGGGGCGCCGGGAGACCCAGTACTTC	CASSFGKGRRETQYF
TRBV6-5	.	TRBJ1-4	.	TGTGCCTCCCAAGGAGTGTTTAATGAAAAACTGTTTTTT	CASQGVFNEKLFF
TRBV6-6	once	TRBJ1-1	TRBD1	TGTGCCAGCAGCCCACAGGGGGGCACTGAAGCTTTCTTT	CASSPQGGTEAFF
TRBV2	.	TRBJ2-3	TRBD2	TGTGCCAGCTTCCCCGGGACTAGCGGGGGGGCGGATACGCAGTATTTT	CASFPGTSGGADTQYF
TRBV10-2	.	TRBJ1-3	.	TGCGCCAGCAGTGAGCCCGGTATAGGGGCGGGAAACACCATATATTTT	CASSEPGIGAGNTIYF
TRBV27	.	TRBJ2-4	TRBD2	TGTGCCAGCAGTTCGAGCGGGGGGGCTACCAAAAACATTCAGTACTTC	CASSSSGGATKNIQYF
TRBV21-1	.	TRBJ2-7	.	TGTGCCAGCAGGGTAAAGGAGTCCTCCCTCTTGGCAGCTAAGGACTACGAGCAGTACTTC	CASRVKESSLLAAKDYEQYF
TRBV11-2	.	TRBJ1-2	TRBD1	TGTGCCAGCAGCTACGCCCGGGACAGGGTTGACTATGGCTACACCTTC	CASSYARDRVDYGYTF
TRBV7-2	.	TRBJ2-7	.	TGTGCCAGCAGCCTCCGTCGGTCCGAGCAGTACTTC	CASSLRRSEQYF
TRBV4-3	.	TRBJ1-1	TRBD1	TGCGCCAGCAGCCAAGATTTTACAGGGGACACTGAAGCTTTCTTT	CASSQDFTGDTEAFF
TRBV7-8	.	TRBJ1-5	TRBD1	TGTGCCAGCAGCGGGGACAGGGCTGATCAGCCCCAGCATTTT	CASSGDRADQPQHF
TRBV10-1	.	TRBJ2-2	.	TGCGCCAGCAGTGGGGCTCTCACCACCGGGGAGCTGTTTTTT	CASSGALTTGELFF
TRBV6-5	.	TRBJ2-5	TRBD2	TGTGCCAGCAGTTACAACCTAGCGGGGCAAGAGACCCAGTACTTC	CASSYNLAGQETQYF
TRBV28	.	TRBJ2-5	.	TGTGCCAGCAGTCTAGCCCAAGAGACCCAGTACTTC	CASSLAQETQYF
TRBV7-2	.	TRBJ2-7	.	TGTGCCAGCTCCCGAGAACGCGTCTACGAGCAGTACTTC	CASSRERVYEQYF
TRBV6-1	.	TRBJ1-5	TRBD1	TGTGCCAGCAGTGGAATAGCGACAGGGGGGCCTCGAGGGCAGCCCCAGCATTTT	CASSGIATGGPRGQPQHF
TRBV24-1	.	TRBJ2-5	TRBD2	TGTGCCACCAGTGATTTCGGGGCGGGGGGGCCCCAAGAGACCCAGTACTTC	CATSDFGAGGPQETQYF
TRBV9	.	TRBJ2-3	.	TGTGCCAGCAGCGTAGTGGCAGGGGGCACAGATACGCAGTATTTT	CASSVVAGGTDTQYF
TRBV19	.	TRBJ2-1	TRBD1	TGTGCCAGTAGTCGGACAGGTCCCCCCTACAATGAGCAGTTCTTC	CASSRTGPPYNEQFF
TRBV4-3	.	TRBJ1-2	TRBD1	TGCGCCAGCAGCCAAGCGGACAGGGGGGACTATGGCTACACCTTC	CASSQADRGDYGYTF
TRBV7-2	.	TRBJ2-7	TRBD2	TGTGCCAGCAGCTTAGTCTTCGGGCGGGGGGGTTCCTACGAGCAGTACTTC	CASSLVFGRGGSYEQYF
TRBV7-9	few	TRBJ1-2	.	TGTGCCAGCAGCTTCGACAGCTATGGCTACACCTTC	CASSFDSYGYTF
TRBV11-2	.	TRBJ1-4	TRBD1	TGTGCCAGCAGCTTGCAGGGGGCGAGTGGAAAACTGTTTTTT	CASSLQGASGKLFF
TRBV14	.	TRBJ2-1	TRBD2	TGTGCCAGCAGCCAACCTCGGGGGGGCCGGCAGTTCTTC	CASSQPRGGRQFF
TRBV11-3	few	TRBJ2-7	TRBD1	TGTGCCAGCAGCTTCAGACAGGGGGCCGAGCAGTACTTC	CASSFRQGAEQYF
TRBV7-6	few	TRBJ1-2	TRBD1	TGTGCCAGCAGCATACGACAGGGGAGTCTTTATGGCTACACCTTC	CASSIRQGSLYGYTF
TRBV7-9	.	TRBJ1-5	.	TGTGCCAGCAGCTCCGTTGTGAGCAATCAGCCCCAGCATTTT	CASSSVVSNQPQHF
TRBV9	.	TRBJ2-5	.	TGTGCCAGCAGCGTCGACTCTCAAGAGACCCAGTACTTC	CASSVDSQETQYF
TRBV2	.	TRBJ1-2	.	TGTGCCAGCAGTGAAGCCCGCTATGGCTACACCTTC	CASSEARYGYTF
TRBV4-2	.	TRBJ1-4	TRBD1	TGTGCCAGCAGCCAAGCACAGGGGGCGAGTGAAAAACTGTTTTTT	CASSQAQGASEKLFF
TRBV2	.	TRBJ1-2	.	TGTGCCAGCGGCGACACCTATGGCTACACCTTC	CASGDTYGYTF
TRBV7-3	.	TRBJ2-2	.	TGTGCCAGCAGCTTAACTATCGGCAGGGCCAACACCGGGGAGCTGTTTTTT	CASSLTIGRANTGELFF
TRBV6-6	.	TRBJ1-4	.	TGTGCCAGCAGGGGAAGGGGGGGCATAACTAATGAAAAACTGTTTTTT	CASRGRGGITNEKLFF
TRBV7-2	.	TRBJ1-6	.	TGTGCCAGCAGCCAGGCGACAGGACCCTATAATTCACCCCTCCACTTT	CASSQATGPYNSPLHF
TRBV6-2/TRBV6-3	.	TRBJ1-1	.	TGTGCCAGCAGCAGAACCAAAGGACTCGGGTGGGGCACTGAAGCTTTCTTT	CASSRTKGLGWGTEAFF
TRBV5-4	.	TRBJ2-7	.	TGTGCCACCGGGGACATGGACTACGAGCAGTACTTC	CATGDMDYEQYF
TRBV5-1	.	TRBJ1-1	TRBD1	TGCGCCAGCAAACAGGGGGCTCCGGGAGATACTGAAGCTTTCTTT	CASKQGAPGDTEAFF
TRBV9	.	TRBJ1-5	TRBD1	TGTGCCAGCAGCCCATTGGGACAGGGGCTTCCTAGCAATCAGCCCCAGCATTTT	CASSPLGQGLPSNQPQHF
TRBV5-1	.	TRBJ1-2	TRBD1	TGCGCCAGCAGCTCGGACCGGGACAGGGGGCCCCGGGCTAACTATGGCTACACCTTC	CASSSDRDRGPRANYGYTF
TRBV7-3	once	TRBJ1-2	.	TGTGCCAGCAGCTTAGGTGGGCCGAGTTTGGGCGGCTACACCTTC	CASSLGGPSLGGYTF
TRBV2	few	TRBJ2-5	.	TGTGCCAGCAGTGCGACTAGTTGGGGAGAGACCCAGTACTTC	CASSATSWGETQYF